The sequence of this T cell receptor (beta chain) was determined in a study of T-cell memory formation after mild COVID-19. This CDR3 is built from 14 residues. Unmatched junction bases numbered 6, after V lost 4 bases and J lost 6 bases. Germline-derived CDR1 and CDR2 are LGHNA and YSLEER. In its sample, this clonotype was seen a few times. What it recognizes is unknown. TCRdb re-called the 5' RACE reads through MiXCR, storing one row per CDR3 protein. This table holds about 360,000 distinct CDR3 sequences, 13% to 15% found once. Points from the study as a whole: Researchers found some responding clones in pre-infection memory, a sign that cross-reactive memory joined.

The V and J genes are TRBV4-3 and TRBJ1-1; 9 nucleotides line up with TRBD1. The receptor was derived from a man younger than 30 who had mild COVID-19 (a few samples of this study predate the infection). Cell type and time point are not known. The source material was PBMCs or a T cell subset sorted from them (not recorded which). DNA for the CDR3: TGCGCCAGCAGCCCTGGGACAGGGCGAGCTGAAGCTTTCTTT. Translating it yields CASSPGTGRAEAFF.